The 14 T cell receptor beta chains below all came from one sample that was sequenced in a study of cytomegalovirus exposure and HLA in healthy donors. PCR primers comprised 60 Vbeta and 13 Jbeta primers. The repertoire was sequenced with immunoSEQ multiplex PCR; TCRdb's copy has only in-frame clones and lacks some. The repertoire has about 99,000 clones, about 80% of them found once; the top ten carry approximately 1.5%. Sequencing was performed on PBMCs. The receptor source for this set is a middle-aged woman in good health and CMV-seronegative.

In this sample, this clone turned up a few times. CDR3 sequence: CASSFSSGGRETQYF. CDR3 DNA: TGTGCCAGCAGTTTTTCTAGCGGGGGGAGGGAGACCCAGTACTTC. The V and J genes are TRBV6-5 and TRBJ2-5; 11 nucleotides line up with TRBD2. The CDR3 has 15 amino acids. V lost 4 bases, J lost 5 bases, and 6 bases stayed unmatched. Germline V gene data show CDR1 as MNHEY and CDR2 as SVGAGI.

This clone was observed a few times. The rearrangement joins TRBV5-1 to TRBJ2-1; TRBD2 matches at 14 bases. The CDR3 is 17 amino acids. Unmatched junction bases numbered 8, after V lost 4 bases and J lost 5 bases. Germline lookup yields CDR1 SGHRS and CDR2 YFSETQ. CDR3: CASSLPGLAGANNEQFF. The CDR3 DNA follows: TGCGCCAGCAGCCTCCCGGGACTAGCGGGAGCGAACAATGAGCAGTTCTTC.

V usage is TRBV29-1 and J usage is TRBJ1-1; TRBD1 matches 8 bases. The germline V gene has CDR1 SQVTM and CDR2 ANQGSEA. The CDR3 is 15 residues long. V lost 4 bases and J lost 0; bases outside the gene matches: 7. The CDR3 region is CSVGQGPLMNTEAFF. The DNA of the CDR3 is TGCAGCGTTGGACAGGGGCCACTCATGAACACTGAAGCTTTCTTT.

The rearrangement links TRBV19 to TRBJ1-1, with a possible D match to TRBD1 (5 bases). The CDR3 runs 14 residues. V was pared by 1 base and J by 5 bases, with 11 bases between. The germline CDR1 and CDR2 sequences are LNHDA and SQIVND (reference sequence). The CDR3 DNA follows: TGTGCCAGTAGTATAGCCCAGGGATGGACTGAAGCTTTCTTT. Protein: CASSIAQGWTEAFF. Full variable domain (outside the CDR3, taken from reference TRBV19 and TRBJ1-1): DGGITQSPKYLFRKEGQNVTLSCEQNLNHDAMYWYRQDPGQGLRLIYYSQIVNDFQKGDIAEGYSVSREKKESFPLTVTSAQKNPTAFYLCASSIAQGWTEAFFGQGTRLTVV.

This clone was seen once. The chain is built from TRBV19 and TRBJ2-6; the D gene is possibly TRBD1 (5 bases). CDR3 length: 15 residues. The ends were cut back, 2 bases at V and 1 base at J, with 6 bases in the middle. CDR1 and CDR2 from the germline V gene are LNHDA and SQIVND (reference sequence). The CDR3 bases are TGTGCCAGTAGTATAAGACAGTCTGGGGCCAACGTCCTGACTTTC. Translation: CASSIRQSGANVLTF.

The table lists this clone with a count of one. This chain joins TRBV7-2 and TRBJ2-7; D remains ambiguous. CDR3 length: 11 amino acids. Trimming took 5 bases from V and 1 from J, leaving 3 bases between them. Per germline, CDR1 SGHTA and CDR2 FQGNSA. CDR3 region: CASSLSYEQYF. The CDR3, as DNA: TGTGCCAGCAGCCTGTCCTACGAGCAGTACTTC.

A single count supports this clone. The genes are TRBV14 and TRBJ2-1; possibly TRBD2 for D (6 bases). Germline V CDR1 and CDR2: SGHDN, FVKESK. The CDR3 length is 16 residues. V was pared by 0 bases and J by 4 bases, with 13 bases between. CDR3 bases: TGTGCCAGCAGCCAAGATCGTGGTAGCGGATACAATGAGCAGTTCTTC. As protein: CASSQDRGSGYNEQFF.

The CDR3 nucleotides read TGTGCCAGCAGTGAATCTCGTAGAGAGACCCAGTACTTC. It specifies CASSESRRETQYF. V gene TRBV25-1 combines with J gene TRBJ2-5, with unresolved D. Trimming took off 1 base at V and 4 bases at J, with 7 bases between the two ends. CDR1 is MGHDK and CDR2 is SYGVNS in the germline V gene. This CDR3 is 13 amino acids long.

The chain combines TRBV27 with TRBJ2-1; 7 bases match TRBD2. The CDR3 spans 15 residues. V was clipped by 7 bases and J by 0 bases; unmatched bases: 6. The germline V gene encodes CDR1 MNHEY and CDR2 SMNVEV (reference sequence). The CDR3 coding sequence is TGTGCCAGCAAACTAGCGCTTAGCTCCTACAATGAGCAGTTCTTC. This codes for CASKLALSSYNEQFF.

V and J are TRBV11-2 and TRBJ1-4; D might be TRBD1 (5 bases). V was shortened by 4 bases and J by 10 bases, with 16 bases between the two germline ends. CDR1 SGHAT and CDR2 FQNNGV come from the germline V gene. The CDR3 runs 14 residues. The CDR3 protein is CASSSDRSSGKLFF. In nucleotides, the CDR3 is TGTGCCAGCAGCTCAGACAGATCGAGCGGAAAACTGTTTTTT. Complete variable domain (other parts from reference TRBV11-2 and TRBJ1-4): EAGVAQSPRYKIIEKRQSVAFWCNPISGHATLYWYQQILGQGPKLLIQFQNNGVVDDSQLPKDRFSAERLKGVDSTLKIQPAKLEDSAVYLCASSSDRSSGKLFFGSGTQLSVL.

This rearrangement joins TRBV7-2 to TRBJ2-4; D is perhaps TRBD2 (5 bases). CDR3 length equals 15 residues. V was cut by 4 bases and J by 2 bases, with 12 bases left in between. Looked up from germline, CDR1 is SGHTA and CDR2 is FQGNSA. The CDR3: CASSSPTKTKNIQYF. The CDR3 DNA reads TGTGCCAGCAGCTCTCCGACTAAGACCAAAAACATTCAGTACTTC.

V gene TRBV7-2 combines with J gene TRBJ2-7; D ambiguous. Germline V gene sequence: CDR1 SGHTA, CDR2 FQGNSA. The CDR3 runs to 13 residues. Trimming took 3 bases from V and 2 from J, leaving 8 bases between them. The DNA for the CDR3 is TGTGCCAGCAGCTTGCGGAGAACCTACGAGCAGTACTTC. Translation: CASSLRRTYEQYF.

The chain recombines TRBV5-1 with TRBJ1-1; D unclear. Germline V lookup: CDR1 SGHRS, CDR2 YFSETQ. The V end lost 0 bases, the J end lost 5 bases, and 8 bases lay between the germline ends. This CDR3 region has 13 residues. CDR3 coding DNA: TGCGCCAGCAGCTTGGCCTCTTTTACTGAAGCTTTCTTT. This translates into CASSLASFTEAFF.

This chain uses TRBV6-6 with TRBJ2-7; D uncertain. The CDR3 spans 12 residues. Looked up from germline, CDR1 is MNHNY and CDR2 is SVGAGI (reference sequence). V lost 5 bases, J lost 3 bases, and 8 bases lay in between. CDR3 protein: CASSTTNYEQYF. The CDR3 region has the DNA TGTGCCAGCAGTACGACAAACTACGAGCAGTACTTC.